This TCR beta chain comes out of a study of blood T cell repertoires in COVID-19. Germline CDR1 reads MDHEN; CDR2 reads SYDVKM. This CDR3 spans 16 amino acids. The V and J ends lost 6 bases and 3 bases, in that order; junction bases with no gene match: 8. As processed by the authors: Reference gene primer amplification gave nucleated cell count estimates. Clones were read by immunoSEQ multiplex PCR, and TCRdb kept only the in-frame ones, dropping some. V, J and clone size are taken as reported in that table, and D and trimming were inferred from the DNA itself. The data contain fewer than 350,000 clones, more than 80% of them singletons.

The chain has TRBV28 and TRBJ1-5, with 10 bases matching TRBD1. The receptor was derived from a woman aged 30 to 39 with acute COVID-19. Sequencing used PBMCs or T cells enriched from blood (not recorded which). For the CDR3, the DNA is TGTGCCAGCAGGTTACCCGGGACAGGGGACAATCAGCCCCAGCATTTT. Translated, it gives CASRLPGTGDNQPQHF.